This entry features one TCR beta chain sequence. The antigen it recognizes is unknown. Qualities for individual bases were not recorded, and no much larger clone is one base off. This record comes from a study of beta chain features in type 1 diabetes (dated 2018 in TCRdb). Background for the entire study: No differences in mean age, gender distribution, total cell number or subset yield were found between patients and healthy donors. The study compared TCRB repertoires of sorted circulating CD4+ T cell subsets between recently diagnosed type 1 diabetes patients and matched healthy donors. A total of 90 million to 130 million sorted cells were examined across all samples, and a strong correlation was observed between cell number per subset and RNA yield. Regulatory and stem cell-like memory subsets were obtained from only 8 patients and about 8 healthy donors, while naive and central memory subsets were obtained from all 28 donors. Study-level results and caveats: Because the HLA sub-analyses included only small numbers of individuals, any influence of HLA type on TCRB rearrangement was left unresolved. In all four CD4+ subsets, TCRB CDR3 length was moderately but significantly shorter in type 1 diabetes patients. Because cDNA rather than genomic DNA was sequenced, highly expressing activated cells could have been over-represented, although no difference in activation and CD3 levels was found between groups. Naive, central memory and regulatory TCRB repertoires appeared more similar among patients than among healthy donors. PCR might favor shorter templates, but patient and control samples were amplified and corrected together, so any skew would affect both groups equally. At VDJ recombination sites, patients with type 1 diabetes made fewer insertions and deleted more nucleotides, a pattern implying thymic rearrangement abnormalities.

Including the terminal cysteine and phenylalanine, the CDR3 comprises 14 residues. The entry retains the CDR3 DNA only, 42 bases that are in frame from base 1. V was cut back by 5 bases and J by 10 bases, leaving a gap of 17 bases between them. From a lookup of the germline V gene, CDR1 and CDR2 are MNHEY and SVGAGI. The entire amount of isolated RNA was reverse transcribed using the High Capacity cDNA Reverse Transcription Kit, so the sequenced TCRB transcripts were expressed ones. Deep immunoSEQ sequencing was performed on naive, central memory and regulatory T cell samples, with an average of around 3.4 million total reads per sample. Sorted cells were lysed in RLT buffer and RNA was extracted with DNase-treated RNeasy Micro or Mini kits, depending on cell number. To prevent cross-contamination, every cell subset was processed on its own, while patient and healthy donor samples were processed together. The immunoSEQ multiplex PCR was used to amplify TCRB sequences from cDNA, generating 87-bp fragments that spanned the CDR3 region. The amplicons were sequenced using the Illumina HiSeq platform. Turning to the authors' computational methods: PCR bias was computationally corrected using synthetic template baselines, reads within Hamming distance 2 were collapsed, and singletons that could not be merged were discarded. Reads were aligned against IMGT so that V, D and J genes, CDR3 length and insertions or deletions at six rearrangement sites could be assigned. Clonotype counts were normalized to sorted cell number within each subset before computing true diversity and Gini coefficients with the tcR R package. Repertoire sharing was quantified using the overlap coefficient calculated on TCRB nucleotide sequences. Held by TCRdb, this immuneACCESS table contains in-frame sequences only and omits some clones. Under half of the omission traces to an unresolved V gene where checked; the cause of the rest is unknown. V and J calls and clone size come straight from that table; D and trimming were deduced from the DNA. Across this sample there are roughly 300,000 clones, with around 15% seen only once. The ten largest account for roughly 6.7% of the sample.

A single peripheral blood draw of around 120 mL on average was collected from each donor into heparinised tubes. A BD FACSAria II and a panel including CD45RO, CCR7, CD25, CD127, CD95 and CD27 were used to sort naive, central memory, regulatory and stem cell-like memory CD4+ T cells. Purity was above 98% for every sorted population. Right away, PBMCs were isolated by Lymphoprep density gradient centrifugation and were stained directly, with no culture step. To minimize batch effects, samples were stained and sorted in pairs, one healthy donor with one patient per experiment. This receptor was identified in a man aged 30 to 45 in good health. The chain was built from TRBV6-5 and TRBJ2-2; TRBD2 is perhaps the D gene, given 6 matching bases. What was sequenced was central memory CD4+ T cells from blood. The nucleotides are TGTGCCAGCAGTAACCGGGACGGAGGGAAGGAGCTGTTTTTT. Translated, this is CASSNRDGGKELFF.